This TCR beta chain comes out of a study of spatial heterogeneity in lung cancer (dated by TCRdb to between 2018 and 2020). Broadly, across the study: The donors were some 70 patients from the lung TRACERx cohort who had early-stage, untreated non-small cell lung cancer. Follow-up PBMC samples were sequenced whenever available, and the median time to follow-up was about 24 months after resection. More beta-chain than alpha-chain transcripts were consistently detected, likely reflecting higher beta-chain transcript abundance. In the raw uncorrected reads, each unique combination of TCR and UMI appeared more than ten times on average. TCR alpha and beta repertoires were quantitatively compared across multiple tumor regions, matched nontumor lung and blood in non-small cell lung cancer. The study linked features of the TCR repertoire to counts of nonsynonymous mutations, which were determined by whole-exome sequencing of tumor tissue. Both alpha and beta chains were TCR-sequenced in about 240 tumor regions, some 64 matched nontumor lung samples and around 50 PBMC samples obtained at surgery. The research as a whole found: Comparisons of baseline and follow-up blood repertoires included only about 15 patients. Confirming at a functional level the hypothesis that regional TCRs recognize regional mutations was considered to require additional single-cell paired TCR alpha and beta sequencing. Ubiquitous expanded tumor TCRs showed up in blood more often at tumor resection than at routine follow-up.

Library method: 5' RACE. Sequencing was performed on a NextSeq 500. The TCR library protocol attached a unique molecular identifier to each TCR cDNA molecule to allow correction of PCR and sequencing errors. Per the source publication's procedure: TCR identification, UMI-based error correction and CDR3 extraction were all carried out with Decombinator tools. TCRs above a frequency of 2 per 1,000, corresponding to the top 1% of the tumor frequency distribution, were defined as expanded. Renyi diversity was calculated using the R vegan package after each repertoire was subsampled 100 times to 5,000 TCRs. CDR3 similarity networks were built from amino acid triplet string-kernel similarity, with CDR3s being connected when pairwise similarity was above 0.82. The public sequencing data were trimmed at Q25 with fastp and processed into clonotypes with MiXCR by TCRdb, which kept only in-frame beta chains. Each entry is one CDR3 protein sequence, shown with its most common DNA and genes. TCRdb's processing, not the authors' own work, is the source of the V and J calls. The sample has around 120,000 distinct CDR3 sequences on record, over 9% of them singletons. The ten largest clones represent approximately 15% of the sample.

Interpreted using the paper, the time point label stands for: blood at routine non-recurrence follow-up after resection. TCR sequencing used whole RNA extracted from tumor and nontumor lung tissue, or from cryopreserved PBMC samples, without cell sorting. A patient was chosen for TCR sequencing only when enough RNA was available from at least two tumor regions. V is pared back by 6 bases and J by 6 bases, with 12 bases lying between the germline termini. CDR1 and CDR2 were assigned from the germline V gene as SGHRS and YFSETQ. The CDR3 holds 12 amino acids from the cysteine to the phenylalanine. Only CDR3 DNA remains: 36 bases, in frame from the first base. This clonotype was seen a handful of times. The antigen it binds to is not known. No quality values exist for individual bases; no much larger clone is one base distant.

The source is a male donor with early-stage non-small cell lung cancer. Sequenced here: PBMCs, sampled at follow-up. Here the chain combines TRBV5-1 and TRBJ1-1; no D gene can be assigned with confidence. CDR3 loop: CASTGSGSEAFF. The DNA is TGCGCCAGCACCGGGTCAGGCTCTGAAGCTTTCTTT.